Following are 2 T cell receptor beta chains from one sample sequenced in a study of T cell repertoires in cytomegalovirus infection. A single record per CDR3 protein comes from TCRdb applying MiXCR to the reads. The top ten clones hold 13% of a sample with 300,000 to 400,000 distinct CDR3 sequences, 20% to 25% of them seen once. These receptors' antigens are unknown. The sequencing used cultured PBMCs, collected from culture after CMV antigen stimulation. These receptors all stem from a human donor in good health (CMV status not recorded). Some clones in this sample may be carry-over from other donors' samples.

On this clonotype: It is likely a read error, because the conserved phenylalanine at the end of the CDR3 is missing. The CDR3, as DNA: TGTGCCAGCAGCTTCAGAAACCTCATAGACTACGAGCAGTACTTA. Its translation is CASSFRNLIDYEQYL. The rearrangement uses TRBV7-8 and TRBJ2-7, with D unclear. The CDR3 runs 15 residues. V gave up 3 bases and J gave up 3 bases, with 15 bases separating them. Germline V gene data show CDR1 as SGHVS and CDR2 as FQNEAQ.

The genes are TRBV10-3 and TRBJ2-7, with D perhaps matching TRBD1 or TRBD2 (5 bases each). Trimming shortened V by 3 bases and J by 4 bases, and 13 bases separated the two germline ends. The CDR3 runs to 14 residues. Germline V gives CDR1 ENHRY, CDR2 SYGVKD. The CDR3 reads CAISDLSGHYEQYF. CDR3 DNA: TGTGCCATCAGTGACCTGAGCGGACATTACGAGCAGTACTTC.